This is a list of T cell receptor beta chains from one sample in a study of read filtering for tumor transcriptome and immune sequencing. TCRdb re-derived calls from the reads in MiXCR, one entry per CDR3 protein. The table includes tens of thousands of distinct CDR3 sequences, less than 20% detected once. The sample consisted of a population of CD138-negative cells sorted from bone marrow. These TCRs come from a donor at least 40 years old with multiple myeloma. CDR3s include the opening cysteine and the closing phenylalanine or tryptophan. The order of the fields is J gene, V gene, clone size, D gene, CDR3 protein, CDR3 DNA. A D gene is named only where the DNA matches it firmly. Size is stated for part of the rows, as once, few or many counts, or as a class when the clone is expanded.

J gene: TRBJ2-3
V gene: TRBV11-2
clone size: many
D gene: TRBD2
CDR3 protein: CASSRTSGSADTQYF
CDR3 DNA: TGTGCCAGCAGCCGGACTAGCGGGAGTGCAGATACGCAGTATTTT

J gene: TRBJ2-1
V gene: TRBV7-3
clone size: many
D gene: -
CDR3 protein: CATSPGPSSYNEQFF
CDR3 DNA: TGTGCCACCTCCCCGGGCCCCAGCTCCTACAATGAGCAGTTCTTC

J gene: TRBJ2-7
V gene: TRBV4-1
clone size: many
D gene: TRBD1
CDR3 protein: CASSQNLGQGGEQYF
CDR3 DNA: TGCGCCAGCAGCCAAAACTTAGGACAGGGCGGAGAGCAGTACTTC

J gene: TRBJ2-2
V gene: TRBV12-3/TRBV12-4
clone size: many
D gene: -
CDR3 protein: CASSLVRNTGELFF
CDR3 DNA: TGTGCCAGCAGTTTAGTTAGGAACACCGGGGAGCTGTTTTTT

J gene: TRBJ2-1
V gene: TRBV29-1
clone size: -
D gene: -
CDR3 protein: CSVEGSGVGYEQFF
CDR3 DNA: TGCAGCGTTGAGGGGTCAGGGGTGGGCTATGAGCAGTTCTTC

J gene: TRBJ2-2
V gene: TRBV24-1
clone size: many
D gene: -
CDR3 protein: CATSPTNTGELFF
CDR3 DNA: TGTGCCACCAGCCCGACGAACACCGGGGAGCTGTTTTTT

J gene: TRBJ2-1
V gene: TRBV20-1
clone size: many
D gene: TRBD2
CDR3 protein: CSARDLADEQFF
CDR3 DNA: TGCAGTGCTAGAGATCTAGCGGACGAGCAGTTCTTC

J gene: TRBJ2-3
V gene: TRBV29-1
clone size: many
D gene: -
CDR3 protein: CSVRRGDTQYF
CDR3 DNA: TGCAGCGTGCGACGGGGGGATACGCAGTATTTT

J gene: TRBJ2-5
V gene: TRBV20-1
clone size: few
D gene: TRBD2
CDR3 protein: CSARALGSGRLETQYF
CDR3 DNA: TGCAGTGCTAGAGCCCTGGGTAGCGGGAGGCTCGAGACCCAGTACTTC

J gene: TRBJ2-7
V gene: TRBV20-1
clone size: many
D gene: -
CDR3 protein: CSASPRFSYEQYF
CDR3 DNA: TGCAGTGCTTCTCCGAGGTTCTCCTACGAGCAGTACTTC

J gene: TRBJ2-1
V gene: TRBV14
clone size: -
D gene: -
CDR3 protein: CASSQAQNNERFF
CDR3 DNA: TGTGCCAGCAGCCAGGCCCAGAACAATGAGCGGTTCTTC

J gene: TRBJ2-3
V gene: TRBV5-1
clone size: once
D gene: TRBD2
CDR3 protein: CASSSSGRADTQYF
CDR3 DNA: TGCGCCAGCAGCTCGAGCGGGAGAGCAGATACGCAGTATTTT

J gene: TRBJ2-1
V gene: TRBV6-2/TRBV6-3
clone size: many
D gene: TRBD2
CDR3 protein: CASSRLAGGLISSYNEQFF
CDR3 DNA: TGTGCCAGCAGTAGACTAGCGGGAGGCCTAATAAGCTCCTACAATGAGCAGTTCTTC

J gene: TRBJ2-5
V gene: TRBV20-1
clone size: many
D gene: TRBD1
CDR3 protein: CSAKRDSGATETQYF
CDR3 DNA: TGCAGTGCTAAAAGGGACAGTGGGGCCACAGAGACCCAGTACTTC

J gene: TRBJ2-1
V gene: TRBV20-1
clone size: medium-sized
D gene: TRBD2
CDR3 protein: CSARGLAGYNEQFF
CDR3 DNA: TGCAGTGCCCGGGGACTAGCGGGCTACAATGAGCAGTTCTTC

J gene: TRBJ2-4
V gene: TRBV19
clone size: many
D gene: -
CDR3 protein: CGTRDTLEDIQYF
CDR3 DNA: TGTGGAACCAGGGACACCCTCGAGGACATTCAGTACTTC

J gene: TRBJ2-2
V gene: TRBV30
clone size: few
D gene: TRBD1
CDR3 protein: CAWRGDRDTGELFF
CDR3 DNA: TGTGCCTGGAGAGGGGACAGGGACACCGGGGAGCTGTTTTTT

J gene: TRBJ1-1
V gene: TRBV15
clone size: -
D gene: -
CDR3 protein: CATSTYRDTEAFF
CDR3 DNA: TGTGCCACCAGCACATATAGGGACACTGAAGCTTTCTTT

J gene: TRBJ2-1
V gene: TRBV7-9
clone size: many
D gene: TRBD2
CDR3 protein: CASSPGSLAGGTYNEQFF
CDR3 DNA: TGTGCCAGCAGCCCGGGGAGCCTAGCGGGAGGTACCTACAATGAGCAGTTCTTC

J gene: TRBJ2-5
V gene: TRBV7-2
clone size: many
D gene: TRBD2
CDR3 protein: CASSLGGVAGKETQYF
CDR3 DNA: TGTGCCAGCAGCTTAGGTGGAGTAGCGGGGAAAGAGACCCAGTACTTC

J gene: TRBJ1-1
V gene: TRBV7-9
clone size: many
D gene: -
CDR3 protein: CASSLAGDARGAFF
CDR3 DNA: TGTGCCAGCAGCTTAGCTGGAGATGCGAGGGGAGCTTTCTTT

J gene: TRBJ2-1
V gene: TRBV2
clone size: -
D gene: -
CDR3 protein: CASDRFGNEQFF
CDR3 DNA: TGTGCCAGCGACAGGTTTGGGAATGAGCAGTTCTTC

J gene: TRBJ2-1
V gene: TRBV12-3/TRBV12-4
clone size: medium-sized
D gene: TRBD2
CDR3 protein: CASSWGGNEQFF
CDR3 DNA: TGTGCCAGCAGTTGGGGGGGGAATGAGCAGTTCTTC

J gene: TRBJ2-2
V gene: TRBV20-1
clone size: -
D gene: -
CDR3 protein: CSARGRGDQNTGELFF
CDR3 DNA: TGCAGTGCTAGGGGAAGAGGGGACCAGAACACCGGGGAGCTGTTTTTT

J gene: TRBJ2-7
V gene: TRBV6-2/TRBV6-3
clone size: -
D gene: TRBD1
CDR3 protein: CASSSPDRGPHEKYF
CDR3 DNA: TGTGCCAGCAGTTCCCCGGACAGGGGGCCCCACGAGAAGTACTTC

J gene: TRBJ2-7
V gene: TRBV6-6
clone size: few
D gene: TRBD2
CDR3 protein: CASRRSGSPSYEQYF
CDR3 DNA: TGTGCCAGCAGGCGCAGCGGGAGTCCATCCTACGAGCAGTACTTC

J gene: TRBJ2-3
V gene: TRBV7-9
clone size: many
D gene: -
CDR3 protein: CASSVDIPSTDTQYF
CDR3 DNA: TGTGCCAGCAGCGTAGACATACCTAGCACAGATACGCAGTATTTT

J gene: TRBJ1-4
V gene: TRBV9
clone size: many
D gene: TRBD1
CDR3 protein: CASSVYWDRGEGGEKLFF
CDR3 DNA: TGTGCCAGCAGCGTCTACTGGGACAGGGGGGAAGGCGGTGAAAAACTGTTTTTT

J gene: TRBJ2-1
V gene: TRBV4-3
clone size: few
D gene: -
CDR3 protein: CASSQGRPAHEQFF
CDR3 DNA: TGCGCCAGCAGCCAAGGTCGTCCCGCCCATGAGCAGTTCTTC

J gene: TRBJ2-3
V gene: TRBV4-3
clone size: few
D gene: TRBD1
CDR3 protein: CASSQAQGITDTQYF
CDR3 DNA: TGCGCCAGCAGCCAAGCACAGGGGATCACAGATACGCAGTATTTT

J gene: TRBJ1-1
V gene: TRBV20-1
clone size: few
D gene: TRBD1
CDR3 protein: CSAAGRRTGNTEAFF
CDR3 DNA: TGCAGTGCTGCAGGCCGCCGGACAGGGAACACTGAAGCTTTCTTT

J gene: TRBJ2-3
V gene: TRBV3-1
clone size: many
D gene: -
CDR3 protein: CASSQDIGTQYF
CDR3 DNA: TGTGCCAGCAGCCAAGATATAGGTACGCAGTATTTT

J gene: TRBJ2-3
V gene: TRBV7-9
clone size: many
D gene: -
CDR3 protein: CASSLLTDTQYF
CDR3 DNA: TGTGCCAGCAGCCTACTCACAGATACGCAGTATTTT

J gene: TRBJ2-5
V gene: TRBV20-1
clone size: many
D gene: TRBD2
CDR3 protein: CSAKTGTSGSLMETQYF
CDR3 DNA: TGCAGTGCTAAAACCGGGACTAGCGGGAGCTTAATGGAGACCCAGTACTTC

J gene: TRBJ2-1
V gene: TRBV9
clone size: -
D gene: -
CDR3 protein: CASSSHMDEQFF
CDR3 DNA: TGTGCCAGCAGCTCCCATATGGATGAGCAGTTCTTC

J gene: TRBJ2-1
V gene: TRBV5-1
clone size: many
D gene: -
CDR3 protein: CASSLGGGPNEQFF
CDR3 DNA: TGCGCCAGCAGCTTGGGGGGGGGGCCCAATGAGCAGTTCTTC

J gene: TRBJ2-2
V gene: TRBV3-1
clone size: few
D gene: -
CDR3 protein: CASSTRLNTGELFF
CDR3 DNA: TGTGCCAGCAGCACCCGCCTAAACACCGGGGAGCTGTTTTTT

J gene: TRBJ2-6
V gene: TRBV29-1
clone size: many
D gene: -
CDR3 protein: CSVESDSGANVLTF
CDR3 DNA: TGCAGCGTTGAATCAGACTCTGGGGCCAACGTCCTGACTTTC

J gene: TRBJ2-1
V gene: TRBV29-1
clone size: many
D gene: TRBD2
CDR3 protein: CSAGNGQRTSSYNEQFF
CDR3 DNA: TGCAGCGCCGGAAACGGTCAGCGGACTAGCTCCTACAATGAGCAGTTCTTC

J gene: TRBJ2-1
V gene: TRBV3-1
clone size: many
D gene: -
CDR3 protein: CASSQIGNEQFF
CDR3 DNA: TGTGCCAGCAGCCAAATCGGGAATGAGCAGTTCTTC

J gene: TRBJ1-1
V gene: TRBV18
clone size: large
D gene: -
CDR3 protein: CASSPSGEGSNTEAFF
CDR3 DNA: TGTGCCAGCTCACCGAGCGGGGAAGGGTCGAACACTGAAGCTTTCTTT

J gene: TRBJ2-3
V gene: TRBV6-5
clone size: many
D gene: TRBD1
CDR3 protein: CASSPSSGTGKDTQYF
CDR3 DNA: TGTGCCAGCAGCCCCAGCTCCGGGACAGGGAAAGATACGCAGTATTTT

J gene: TRBJ2-5
V gene: TRBV28
clone size: -
D gene: TRBD1
CDR3 protein: CASRQGGKTQHF
CDR3 DNA: TGTGCCAGCAGACAGGGGGGCAAGACCCAGCACTTC

J gene: TRBJ1-1
V gene: TRBV2
clone size: many
D gene: TRBD1
CDR3 protein: CASRKREGANTEAFF
CDR3 DNA: TGTGCCAGCAGGAAAAGGGAGGGGGCGAACACTGAAGCTTTCTTT

J gene: TRBJ1-1
V gene: TRBV12-3/TRBV12-4
clone size: many
D gene: TRBD1
CDR3 protein: CASSPRQGLDTEAFF
CDR3 DNA: TGTGCCAGCAGTCCCCGACAGGGTTTAGACACTGAAGCTTTCTTT

J gene: TRBJ2-3
V gene: TRBV29-1
clone size: many
D gene: -
CDR3 protein: CSSRTAMTDTQYF
CDR3 DNA: TGCAGCTCACGGACAGCGATGACAGATACGCAGTATTTT

J gene: TRBJ2-1
V gene: TRBV4-1
clone size: many
D gene: TRBD2
CDR3 protein: CASSQERLAGYNEQFF
CDR3 DNA: TGCGCCAGCAGCCAAGAACGTCTAGCGGGGTACAATGAGCAGTTCTTC

J gene: TRBJ2-1
V gene: TRBV29-1
clone size: many
D gene: TRBD2
CDR3 protein: CSVVSTGGGDEQFF
CDR3 DNA: TGCAGCGTTGTTTCAACGGGAGGCGGCGATGAGCAGTTCTTC

J gene: TRBJ2-1
V gene: TRBV11-3
clone size: many
D gene: -
CDR3 protein: CASSLLYPPYNEQFF
CDR3 DNA: TGTGCCAGCAGCTTATTGTACCCTCCCTACAATGAGCAGTTCTTC

J gene: TRBJ2-3
V gene: TRBV7-2
clone size: many
D gene: TRBD2
CDR3 protein: CASSLALSGSTTDTQYF
CDR3 DNA: TGTGCCAGCAGCTTAGCGCTAAGCGGGAGCACCACAGATACGCAGTATTTT

J gene: TRBJ2-7
V gene: TRBV6-1
clone size: many
D gene: TRBD1
CDR3 protein: CASSEPGQGYEQYF
CDR3 DNA: TGTGCCAGCAGTGAGCCGGGACAGGGTTACGAGCAGTACTTC

J gene: TRBJ1-5
V gene: TRBV7-8
clone size: many
D gene: -
CDR3 protein: CASSLRGGRGSSGQPQHF
CDR3 DNA: TGTGCCAGCAGCTTAAGGGGTGGGAGAGGATCGAGTGGGCAGCCCCAGCATTTT

J gene: TRBJ2-3
V gene: TRBV6-5
clone size: few
D gene: TRBD2
CDR3 protein: CASSYSTSGRNYDTQYF
CDR3 DNA: TGTGCCAGCAGTTACTCGACTAGCGGGAGGAATTACGATACGCAGTATTTT

J gene: TRBJ2-3
V gene: TRBV28
clone size: -
D gene: -
CDR3 protein: CDSSLSVRDRVDTQYF
CDR3 DNA: TGTGACAGCAGTTTAAGTGTACGGGATAGAGTAGATACGCAGTATTTT

J gene: TRBJ2-1
V gene: TRBV20-1
clone size: -
D gene: TRBD2
CDR3 protein: CSARDELAGTLNEQFF
CDR3 DNA: TGCAGTGCTAGAGACGAGCTAGCGGGGACCCTCAATGAGCAGTTCTTC

J gene: TRBJ1-1
V gene: TRBV12-3/TRBV12-4
clone size: many
D gene: TRBD1
CDR3 protein: CASSRTGGTYREAFF
CDR3 DNA: TGTGCCAGCAGTAGGACAGGGGGGACATATAGAGAAGCTTTCTTT

J gene: TRBJ2-2
V gene: TRBV3-1
clone size: -
D gene: -
CDR3 protein: CASHSAWELFF
CDR3 DNA: TGTGCCAGCCATTCCGCCTGGGAGCTGTTTTTT

J gene: TRBJ2-1
V gene: TRBV7-6
clone size: -
D gene: TRBD2
CDR3 protein: CASSLEGTRSYNEQFF
CDR3 DNA: TGTGCCAGCAGCTTAGAGGGGACTAGGTCCTACAATGAGCAGTTCTTC

J gene: TRBJ2-3
V gene: TRBV20-1
clone size: many
D gene: TRBD1
CDR3 protein: CSAAGGRGTDTQYF
CDR3 DNA: TGCAGTGCTGCAGGGGGTCGGGGCACAGATACGCAGTATTTT

J gene: TRBJ2-3
V gene: TRBV7-2
clone size: many
D gene: TRBD2
CDR3 protein: CASSTGLAGSTDTQYF
CDR3 DNA: TGTGCCAGCAGCACAGGACTAGCGGGATCCACAGATACGCAGTATTTT